The clone carrying this T cell receptor (beta chain) turned up a few times. Its antigen remains unidentified. Since a much larger clone is just one base distant, this may be a read error. These data come from a study of molecular identifiers for immune sequencing clone quantification. Study-level points and caveats: Clonotypes topping 20 RNA copies carried over 99% of effector molecules but under 1% of naive ones.

Naive CD8 T cells were FACS-sorted by CD8+CD4-CCR7+CD45RA+ markers. TCRdb re-called the PCR reads with MiXCR, one entry per CDR3 protein. Here the sample spans approximately 590,000 distinct CDR3 sequences, around 25% being singletons. CDR3 length: 14 amino acids. Germline V gene sequence: CDR1 SEHNR, CDR2 FQNEAQ (reference sequence). The source of this sequence is a human donor in good health. Some libraries in this study had Jurkat cell RNA spiked in. The sequencing sample was made of naive CD8+ T cells from blood, with Jurkat cell RNA spiked in. The subset is: FACS-sorted CD8+CD4-CCR7+CD45RA+ naive T cells. V usage is TRBV7-9 and J usage is TRBJ2-3; D remains ambiguous. CDR3 nucleotide sequence: TGTGCCAGCAGCTCTGCCTATTACACAGATGCGCAGTATTTT. It yields the protein CASSSAYYTDAQYF.